This entry is about one T cell receptor (beta chain). The antigen remains unidentified. These data originate in a study of response to subunit inactivated influenza vaccine. Germline CDR1 reads LNHNV; CDR2 reads YYDKDF (reference sequence). J lost 1 base, V lost 4 bases, and 3 bases had no gene match. The CDR3 length is 16 residues. Study-wide points: That few new T cells are recruited by each seasonal influenza vaccination was the authors' suggestion.

TCRdb passed the RT-PCR reads through MiXCR, listing each CDR3 protein once. The sample has 650,000 to 850,000 distinct CDR3 sequences, 11% to 15% seen once. The sequence derives from a man aged 50 to 59 who received an inactivated influenza vaccine. The chain links TRBV15 to TRBJ2-3; 12 positions agree with TRBD2. The sequencing used PBMCs from blood, collected 14 days before vaccination. CDR3 loop: CATSTRLAGGTDTQYF. CDR3 nucleotide sequence: TGTGCCACCAGCACTAGACTAGCGGGGGGCACAGATACGCAGTATTTT.